The entry that follows covers one T cell receptor beta chain sequence. Its antigen is not identified. The CDR3 is 15 amino acids. CDR1 is MNHNS, CDR2 SASEGT, per germline. V shed 5 bases and J shed 7 bases, with 20 bases lying between them. These data come from a study of cytomegalovirus exposure and HLA in healthy donors. Whole-study context: Unique TCRs from HLA-typed donors, 75 million to 100 million of them, were held in an early data release. Study outcomes and limitations: Several of the most significant clusters were apparently associated with common viral pathogens in a later analysis. In a later analysis, TCR beta V- and J-gene trimming showed a link to a missense DCLRE1C variant. Cytomegalovirus status, reportedly, was diagnosed with high specificity and sensitivity by the classifier.

In the PCR, 60 Vbeta and 13 Jbeta primers were used. TCRdb's table, derived via immunoSEQ multiplex PCR, lists solely in-frame clones and lacks some. The sample contains over 150,000 clones, about 83% of which appear only once. The sequencing sample was made of PBMCs. This TCR was sampled from a woman between 25 and 40 years old in good health and CMV-seronegative. V and J are TRBV6-1 and TRBJ1-2; the D gene is possibly TRBD1 (6 bases). The CDR3 nucleotides read TGTGCCAGCAGTCCCTCCGGGACAAGTCTCTCTGGCTACACCTTC. Amino acid sequence: CASSPSGTSLSGYTF.